The source of this TCR beta chain is a study of a mutant IDH1 vaccine in newly diagnosed glioma. About the study: Investigators started vaccination 4-6 weeks after radiotherapy alone, or with temozolomide cycles. Treatment recipients were about 60% male and 37.5% female, and their mean age was roughly 40 years.

General observations from the study: Pseudoprogression apparently tracked independently of changes in top peripheral T cell clonotypes.

This CDR3 is built from 17 residues. V shed 10 bases, J shed 4 bases, and the junction held 13 bases outside the gene matches. The V gene's germline CDR1 is ENHRY and CDR2 SYGVKD. Documented time point: week 35, safety follow-up. Every vaccination contained 300 ug of the mutant IDH1 20-mer peptide and was paired with topical imiquimod. Diagnosis in the donors showed new WHO grade 3 or 4 astrocytomas that were IDH1-mutant and ATRX-lost. The repertoire was sequenced with immunoSEQ multiplex PCR; TCRdb's copy has only in-frame clones and lacks some. The sample has 35,000 to 45,000 clones; approximately 90% are singletons. Of note for this clone: Its antigen remains unidentified.

Sequenced here: PBMCs, sampled from a glioma patient whose treatment included an IDH1 peptide vaccine. The sequence was obtained from a man aged 40-49 years with glioma. The V call is TRBV10-3, the J call TRBJ1-4; TRBD1 aligns across 12 bases. CDR3 residues: CATRSGTGGDFNEKLFF. In DNA form, the CDR3 reads TGTGCCACGCGCTCCGGGACAGGGGGCGATTTTAATGAAAAACTGTTTTTT.